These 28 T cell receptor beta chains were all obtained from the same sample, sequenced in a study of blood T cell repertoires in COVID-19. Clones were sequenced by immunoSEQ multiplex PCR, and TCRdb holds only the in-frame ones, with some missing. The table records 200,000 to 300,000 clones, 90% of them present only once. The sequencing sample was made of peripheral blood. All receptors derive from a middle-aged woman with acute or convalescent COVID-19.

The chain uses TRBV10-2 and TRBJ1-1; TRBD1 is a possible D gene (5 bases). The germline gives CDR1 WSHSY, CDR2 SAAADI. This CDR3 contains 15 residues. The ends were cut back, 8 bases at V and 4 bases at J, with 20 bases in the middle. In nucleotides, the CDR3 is TGCGCCAGCCTCTGGGGCCTCGACTCTGCCACTGAAGCTTTCTTT. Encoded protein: CASLWGLDSATEAFF.

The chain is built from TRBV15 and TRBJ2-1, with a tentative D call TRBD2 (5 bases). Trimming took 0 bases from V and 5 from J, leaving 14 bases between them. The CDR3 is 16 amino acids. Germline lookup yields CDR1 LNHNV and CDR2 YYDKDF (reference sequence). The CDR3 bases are TGTGCCACCAGCAGAGATCTCCGAGCGCGGGACAATGAGCAGTTCTTC. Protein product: CATSRDLRARDNEQFF.

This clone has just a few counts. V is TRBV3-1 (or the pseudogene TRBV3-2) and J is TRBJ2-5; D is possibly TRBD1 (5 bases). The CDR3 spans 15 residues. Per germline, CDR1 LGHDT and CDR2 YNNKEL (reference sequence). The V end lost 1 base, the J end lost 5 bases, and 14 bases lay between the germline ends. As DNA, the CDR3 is TGTGCCAGCAGCCAAGTTCAGGGTCAAGGGGAGACCCAGTACTTC. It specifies CASSQVQGQGETQYF.

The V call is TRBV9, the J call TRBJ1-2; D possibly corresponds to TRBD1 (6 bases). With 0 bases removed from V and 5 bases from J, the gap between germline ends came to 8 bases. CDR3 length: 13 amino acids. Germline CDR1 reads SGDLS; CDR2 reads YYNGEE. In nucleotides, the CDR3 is TGTGCCAGCAGCGTAGTCGGGACATATGGCTACACCTTC. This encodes CASSVVGTYGYTF.

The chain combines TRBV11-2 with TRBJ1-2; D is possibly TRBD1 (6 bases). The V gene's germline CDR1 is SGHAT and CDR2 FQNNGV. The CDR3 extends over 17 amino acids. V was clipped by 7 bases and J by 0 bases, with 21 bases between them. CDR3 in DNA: TGTGCCAGCACCCTCCTCGGGGGGGCTACAACTAACTATGGCTACACCTTC. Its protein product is CASTLLGGATTNYGYTF.

The CDR3, as DNA: TGTGCCAGCAGCTTAGCGGACAGACCTAACTATGGCTACACCTTC. This gives the protein CASSLADRPNYGYTF. V and J are TRBV7-2 and TRBJ1-2; possibly TRBD1 for D (6 bases). Per germline, CDR1 SGHTA and CDR2 FQGNSA. This CDR3 spans 15 amino acids. V gave up 0 bases and J gave up 0 bases, with 8 bases separating them.

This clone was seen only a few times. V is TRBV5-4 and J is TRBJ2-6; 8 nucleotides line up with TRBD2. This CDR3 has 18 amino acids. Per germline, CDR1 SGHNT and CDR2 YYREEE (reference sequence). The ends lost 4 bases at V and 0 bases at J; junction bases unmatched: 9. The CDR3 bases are TGTGCCAGCAGCCTAAGCGGGGGCCCCCTCTCTGGGGCCAACGTCCTGACTTTC. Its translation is CASSLSGGPLSGANVLTF.

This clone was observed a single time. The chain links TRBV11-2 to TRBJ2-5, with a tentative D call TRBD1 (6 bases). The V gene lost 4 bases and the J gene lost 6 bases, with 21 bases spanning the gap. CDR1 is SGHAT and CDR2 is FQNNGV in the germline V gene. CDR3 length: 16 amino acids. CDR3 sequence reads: CASSSLGAGESKTQYF. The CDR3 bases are TGTGCCAGCAGCTCCCTGGGGGCAGGGGAGTCCAAGACCCAGTACTTC.

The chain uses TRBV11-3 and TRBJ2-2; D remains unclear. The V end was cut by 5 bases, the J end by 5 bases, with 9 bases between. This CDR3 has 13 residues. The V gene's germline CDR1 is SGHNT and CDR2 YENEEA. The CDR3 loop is CASSARWTGELFF. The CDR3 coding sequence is TGTGCCAGCAGCGCTCGGTGGACCGGGGAGCTGTTTTTT. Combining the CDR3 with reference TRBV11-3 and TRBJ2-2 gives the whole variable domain EAGVVQSPRYKIIEKKQPVAFWCNPISGHNTLYWYLQNLGQGPELLIRYENEEAVDDSQLPKDRFSAERLKGVDSTLKIQPAELGDSAVYLCASSARWTGELFFGEGSRLTVL.

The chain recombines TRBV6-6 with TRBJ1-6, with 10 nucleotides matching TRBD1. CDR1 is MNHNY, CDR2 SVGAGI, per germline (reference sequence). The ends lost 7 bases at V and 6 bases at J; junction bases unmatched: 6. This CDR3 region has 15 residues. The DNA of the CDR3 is TGTGCCAGCAAAGACAGGGGGCAAATTAATTCACCCCTCCACTTT. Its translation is CASKDRGQINSPLHF.

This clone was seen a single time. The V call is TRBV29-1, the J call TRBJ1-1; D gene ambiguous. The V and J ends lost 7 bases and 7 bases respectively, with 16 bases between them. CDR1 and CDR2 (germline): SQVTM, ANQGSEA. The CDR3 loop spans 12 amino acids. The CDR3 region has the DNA TGCAGCGGTGCCCCAGTAGGGAGTGAAGCTTTCTTT. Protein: CSGAPVGSEAFF. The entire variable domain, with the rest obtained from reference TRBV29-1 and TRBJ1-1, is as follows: SAVISQKPSRDICQRGTSLTIQCQVDSQVTMMFWYRQQPGQSLTLIATANQGSEATYESGFVIDKFPISRPNLTFSTLTVSNMSPEDSSIYLCSGAPVGSEAFFGQGTRLTVV.

CDR3 DNA: TGTGCCAGCAGTTTACGGGCAGGGGATGGCTACACCTTC. Its translation: CASSLRAGDGYTF. The genes are TRBV12-3 or TRBV12-4 and TRBJ1-2; a weak D match, TRBD1 (6 bases). The V end was cut by 2 bases, the J end by 6 bases, with 10 bases between. The CDR3 is 13 residues long.

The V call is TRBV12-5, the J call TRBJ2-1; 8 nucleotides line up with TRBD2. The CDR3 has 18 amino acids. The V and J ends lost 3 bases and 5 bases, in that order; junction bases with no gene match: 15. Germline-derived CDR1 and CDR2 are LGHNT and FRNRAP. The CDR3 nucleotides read TGTGCTAGTGGTTTTGCCCGATTCGCGGGGGGAGTCAACAATGAGCAGTTCTTC. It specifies CASGFARFAGGVNNEQFF.

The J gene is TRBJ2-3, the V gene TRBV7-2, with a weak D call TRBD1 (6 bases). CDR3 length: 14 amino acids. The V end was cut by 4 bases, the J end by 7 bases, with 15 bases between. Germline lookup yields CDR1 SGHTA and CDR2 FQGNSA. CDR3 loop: CASSSRGRANTQYF. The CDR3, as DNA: TGTGCCAGCAGCTCCAGGGGACGGGCCAATACGCAGTATTTT.

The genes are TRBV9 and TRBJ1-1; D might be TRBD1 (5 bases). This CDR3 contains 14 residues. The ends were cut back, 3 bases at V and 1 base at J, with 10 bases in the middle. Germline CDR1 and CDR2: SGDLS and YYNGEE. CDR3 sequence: CASSAGETNTEAFF. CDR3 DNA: TGTGCCAGCAGCGCGGGGGAGACGAACACTGAAGCTTTCTTT.

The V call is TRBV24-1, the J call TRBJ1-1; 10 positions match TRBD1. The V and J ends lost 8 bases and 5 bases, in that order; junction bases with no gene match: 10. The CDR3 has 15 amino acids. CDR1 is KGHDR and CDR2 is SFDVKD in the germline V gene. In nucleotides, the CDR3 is TGTGCCACCATTGGAGGTGGGACAGGGGAAACTGAAGCTTTCTTT. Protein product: CATIGGGTGETEAFF.

Here the CDR3 reads CSVRGGSSSYNEQFF. CDR3 sequence (DNA): TGCAGCGTTCGCGGGGGAAGCAGCTCCTACAATGAGCAGTTCTTC. V usage is TRBV29-1 and J usage is TRBJ2-1, with 7 bases identical to TRBD2. Germline V CDR1 and CDR2: SQVTM, ANQGSEA. J lost 0 bases, V lost 5 bases, and 7 bases had no gene match. This CDR3 is built from 15 residues.

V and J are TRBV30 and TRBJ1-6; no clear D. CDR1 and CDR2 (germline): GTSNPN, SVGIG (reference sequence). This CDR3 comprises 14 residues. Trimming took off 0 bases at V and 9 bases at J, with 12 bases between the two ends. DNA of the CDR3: TGTGCCTGGAGTGTAACTGCCACGGGTTCACCCCTCCACTTT. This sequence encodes CAWSVTATGSPLHF.

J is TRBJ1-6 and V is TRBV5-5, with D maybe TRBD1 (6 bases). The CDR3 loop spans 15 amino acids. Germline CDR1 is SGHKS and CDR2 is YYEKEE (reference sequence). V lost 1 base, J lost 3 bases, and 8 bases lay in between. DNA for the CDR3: TGTGCCAGCAGCTTGCGGGACAACTATAATTCACCCCTCCACTTT. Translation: CASSLRDNYNSPLHF.

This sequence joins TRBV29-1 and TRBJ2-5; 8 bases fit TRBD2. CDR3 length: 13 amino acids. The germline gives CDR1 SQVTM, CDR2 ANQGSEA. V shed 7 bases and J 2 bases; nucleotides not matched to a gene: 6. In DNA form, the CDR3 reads TGCAGCGGAAGACTAGCGTTACAAGAGACCCAGTACTTC. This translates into CSGRLALQETQYF.

CDR3 nucleotides: TGTGCCAGCAGCTCGGGACAGTACAATCAGCCCCAGCATTTT. Translating gives CASSSGQYNQPQHF. The chain carries TRBV9 and TRBJ1-5; 7 bases line up with TRBD1. V dropped 4 bases and J dropped 3; count of bases not matched to a gene: 4. The CDR3 is made up of 14 amino acids. Germline values: CDR1 SGDLS, CDR2 YYNGEE.

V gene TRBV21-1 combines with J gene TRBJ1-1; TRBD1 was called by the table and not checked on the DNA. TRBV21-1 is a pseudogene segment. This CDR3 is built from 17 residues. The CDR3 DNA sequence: TGTGCCAGCAGCAAAGCCAGCCAGACATGGTCGAACACTGAAGCTTTCTTT. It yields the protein CASSKASQTWSNTEAFF.

CDR3 protein: CASTQGGGQGYGYTF. The CDR3, as DNA: TGTGCCAGCACCCAGGGGGGTGGGCAGGGCTATGGCTACACCTTC. V gene TRBV3-1 (or the pseudogene TRBV3-2) combines with J gene TRBJ1-2; 7 bases match TRBD1. CDR1 and CDR2 from the germline V gene are LGHDT and YNNKEL (reference sequence). The CDR3 runs to 15 residues. J lost 4 bases, V lost 7 bases, and 12 bases had no gene match.

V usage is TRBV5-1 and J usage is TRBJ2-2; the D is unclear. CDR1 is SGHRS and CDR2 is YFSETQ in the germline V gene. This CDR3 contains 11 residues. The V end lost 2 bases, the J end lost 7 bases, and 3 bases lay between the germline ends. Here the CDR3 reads CASSFGGELFF. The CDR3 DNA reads TGCGCCAGCAGCTTCGGCGGGGAGCTGTTTTTT. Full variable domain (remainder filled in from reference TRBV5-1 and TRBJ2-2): KAGVTQTPRYLIKTRGQQVTLSCSPISGHRSVSWYQQTPGQGLQFLFEYFSETQRNKGNFPGRFSGRQFSNSRSEMNVSTLELGDSALYLCASSFGGELFFGEGSRLTVL.

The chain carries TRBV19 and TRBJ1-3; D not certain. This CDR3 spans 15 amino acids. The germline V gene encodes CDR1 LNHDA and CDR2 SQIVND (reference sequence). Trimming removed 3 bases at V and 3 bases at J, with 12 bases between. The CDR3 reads CASSISSALGNTIYF. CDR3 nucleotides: TGTGCCAGTAGTATCTCCAGCGCCCTTGGAAACACCATATATTTT.

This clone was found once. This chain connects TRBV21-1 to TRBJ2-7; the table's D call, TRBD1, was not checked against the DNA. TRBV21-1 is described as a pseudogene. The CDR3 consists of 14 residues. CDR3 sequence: CASSKVRSSYEQYV. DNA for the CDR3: TGTGCCAGCAGCAAAGTCAGAAGCTCCTACGAGCAGTACGTC.

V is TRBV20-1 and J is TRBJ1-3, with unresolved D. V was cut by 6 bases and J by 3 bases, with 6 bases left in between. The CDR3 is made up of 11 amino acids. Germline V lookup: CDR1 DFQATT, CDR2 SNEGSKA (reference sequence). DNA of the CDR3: TGCAGTGCCGCCAGTGGAAACACCATATATTTT. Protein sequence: CSAASGNTIYF.

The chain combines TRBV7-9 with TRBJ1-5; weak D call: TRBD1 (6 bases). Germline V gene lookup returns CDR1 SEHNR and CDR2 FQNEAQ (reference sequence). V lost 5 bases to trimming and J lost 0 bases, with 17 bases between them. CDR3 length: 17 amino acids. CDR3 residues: CASSNQGSAHSNQPQHF. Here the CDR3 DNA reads TGTGCCAGCAGCAATCAGGGGAGCGCCCATAGCAATCAGCCCCAGCATTTT.